The following is a T cell receptor (beta chain) sequence with its context. These data are taken from a study of blood T cell repertoires in COVID-19. Measured with immunoSEQ multiplex PCR; TCRdb has only the in-frame clones, and not every one. Of roughly 60,000 clones in the sample, around 90% were seen once. CDR3 size: 18 residues. Germline V gene lookup returns CDR1 LGHDT and CDR2 YNNKEL (reference sequence). After removal of 0 bases from V and 6 bases from J, the junction contained 8 bases not matched to a gene. Sample: peripheral blood. The TCR comes from a human donor with acute or convalescent COVID-19. The donor label of this sample is uncertain. The chain recombines TRBV3-1 (or the pseudogene TRBV3-2) with TRBJ2-7, with 16 bases aligning to TRBD2. CDR3 in DNA: TGTGCCAGCAGCCAAGATCGGGGACTAGCGGGAGGGCCCTTCGAGCAGTACTTC. Translation gives CASSQDRGLAGGPFEQYF.